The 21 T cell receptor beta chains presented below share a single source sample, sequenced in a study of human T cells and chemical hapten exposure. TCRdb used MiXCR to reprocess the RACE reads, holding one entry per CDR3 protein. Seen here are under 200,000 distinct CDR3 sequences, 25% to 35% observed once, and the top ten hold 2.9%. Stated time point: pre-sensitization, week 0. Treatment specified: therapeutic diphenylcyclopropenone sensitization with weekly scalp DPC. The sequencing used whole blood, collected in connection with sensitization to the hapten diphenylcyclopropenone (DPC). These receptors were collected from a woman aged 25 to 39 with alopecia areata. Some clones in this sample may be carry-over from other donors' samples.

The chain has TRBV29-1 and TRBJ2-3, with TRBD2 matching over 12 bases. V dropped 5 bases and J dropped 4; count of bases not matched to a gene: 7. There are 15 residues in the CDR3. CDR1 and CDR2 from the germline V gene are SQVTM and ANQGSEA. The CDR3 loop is CSVPASGGAADTQYF. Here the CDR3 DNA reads TGCAGCGTTCCCGCTAGCGGGGGGGCAGCAGATACGCAGTATTTT.

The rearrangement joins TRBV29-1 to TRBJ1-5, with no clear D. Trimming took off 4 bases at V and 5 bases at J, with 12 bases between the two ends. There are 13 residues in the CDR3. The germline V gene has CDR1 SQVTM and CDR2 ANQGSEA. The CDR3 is CSVVGQADQPQHF. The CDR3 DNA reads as TGCAGCGTTGTTGGGCAGGCCGATCAGCCCCAGCATTTT.

CDR3 DNA sequence: TGTGCCAGCAGACCACACCAGACTAGCGGGAGTTGGCATGAGCAGTTCTTC. The encoded protein is CASRPHQTSGSWHEQFF. The V gene is TRBV6-2 or TRBV6-3, the J gene TRBJ2-1; TRBD2 aligns across 12 bases. Trimming took 6 bases from V and 8 from J; bases not matched to a gene: 14. CDR1 and CDR2 (germline): MNHEY, SVGEGT. The CDR3 totals 17 residues.

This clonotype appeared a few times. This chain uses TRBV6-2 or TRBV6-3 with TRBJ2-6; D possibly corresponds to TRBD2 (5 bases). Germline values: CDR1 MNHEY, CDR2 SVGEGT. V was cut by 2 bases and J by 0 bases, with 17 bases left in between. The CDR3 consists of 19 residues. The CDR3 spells CASSYGGRTSASGANVLTF. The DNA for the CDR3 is TGTGCCAGCAGTTACGGAGGCCGGACGTCTGCCTCTGGGGCCAACGTCCTGACTTTC.

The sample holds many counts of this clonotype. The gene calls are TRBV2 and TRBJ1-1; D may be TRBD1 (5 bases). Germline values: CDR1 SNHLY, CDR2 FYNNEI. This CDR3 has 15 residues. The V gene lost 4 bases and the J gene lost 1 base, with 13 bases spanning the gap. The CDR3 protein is CASSVQGTGNTEAFF. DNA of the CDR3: TGTGCCAGCAGTGTCCAGGGTACTGGGAACACTGAAGCTTTCTTT.

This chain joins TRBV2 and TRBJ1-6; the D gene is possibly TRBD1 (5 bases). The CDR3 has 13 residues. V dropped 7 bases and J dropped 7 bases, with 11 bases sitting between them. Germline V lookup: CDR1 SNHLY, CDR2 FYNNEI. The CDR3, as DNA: TGTGCCAGCAATCAGGGCGCCAATTCACCCCTCCACTTT. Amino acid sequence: CASNQGANSPLHF.

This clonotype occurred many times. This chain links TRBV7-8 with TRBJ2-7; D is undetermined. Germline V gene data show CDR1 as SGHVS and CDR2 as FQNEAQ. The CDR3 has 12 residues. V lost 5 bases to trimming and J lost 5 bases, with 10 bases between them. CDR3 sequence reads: CASSTSFHEQYF. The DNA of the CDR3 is TGTGCCAGCAGCACTTCTTTCCACGAGCAGTACTTC.

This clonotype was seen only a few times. The CDR3 protein is CSARGRDNSPLHF. In nucleotides, the CDR3 is TGCAGTGCTAGGGGACGGGATAATTCACCCCTCCACTTT. The rearrangement uses TRBV20-1 and TRBJ1-6; TRBD1 might be the D (5 bases). The CDR3 contains 13 residues. The germline V and J ends were trimmed by 3 bases and 5 bases, with 8 bases remaining between them. In germline, CDR1 is DFQATT, CDR2 SNEGSKA (reference sequence).

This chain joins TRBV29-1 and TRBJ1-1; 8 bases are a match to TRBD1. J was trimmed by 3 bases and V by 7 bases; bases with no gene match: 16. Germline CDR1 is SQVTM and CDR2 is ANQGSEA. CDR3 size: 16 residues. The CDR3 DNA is TGCAGCGCCGACCCAGGGGGCGCGAGCGGCTACACTGAAGCTTTCTTT. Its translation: CSADPGGASGYTEAFF.

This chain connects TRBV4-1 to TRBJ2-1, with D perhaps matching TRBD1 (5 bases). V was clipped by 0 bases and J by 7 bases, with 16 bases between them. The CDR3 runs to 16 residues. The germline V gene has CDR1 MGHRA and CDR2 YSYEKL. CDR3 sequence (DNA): TGCGCCAGCAGCCAAGATCAGTTAGGGGCGCCAAATGAGCAGTTCTTC. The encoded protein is CASSQDQLGAPNEQFF.

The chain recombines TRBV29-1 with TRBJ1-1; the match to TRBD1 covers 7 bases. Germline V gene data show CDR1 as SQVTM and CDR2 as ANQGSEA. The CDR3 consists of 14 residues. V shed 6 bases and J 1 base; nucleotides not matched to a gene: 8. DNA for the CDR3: TGCAGCGTGGTCATCGGGACAGCGAACACTGAAGCTTTCTTT. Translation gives CSVVIGTANTEAFF.

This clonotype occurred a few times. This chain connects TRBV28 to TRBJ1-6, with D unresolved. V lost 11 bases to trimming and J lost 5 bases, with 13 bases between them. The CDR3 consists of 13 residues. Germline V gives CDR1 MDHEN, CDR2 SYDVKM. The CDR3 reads CASSGPHNSPLHF. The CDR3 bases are TGTGCCTCCAGCGGGCCACATAATTCACCCCTCCACTTT.

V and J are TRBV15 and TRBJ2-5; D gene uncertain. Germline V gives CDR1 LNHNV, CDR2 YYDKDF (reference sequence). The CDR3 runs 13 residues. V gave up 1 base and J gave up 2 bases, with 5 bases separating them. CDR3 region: CATSRGKQETQYF. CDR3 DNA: TGTGCCACCAGCAGAGGAAAACAAGAGACCCAGTACTTC.

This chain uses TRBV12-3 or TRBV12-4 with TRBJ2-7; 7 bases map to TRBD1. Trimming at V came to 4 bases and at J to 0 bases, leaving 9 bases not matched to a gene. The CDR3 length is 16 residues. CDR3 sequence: CASSSAGTVSSYEQYF. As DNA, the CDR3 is TGTGCCAGCAGTTCTGCCGGGACAGTTAGCTCCTACGAGCAGTACTTC.

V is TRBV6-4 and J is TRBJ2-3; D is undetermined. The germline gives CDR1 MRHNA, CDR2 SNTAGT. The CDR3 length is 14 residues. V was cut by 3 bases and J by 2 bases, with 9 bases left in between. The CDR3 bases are TGTGCCAGCAGTGAGTCCGAACTCACAGATACGCAGTATTTT. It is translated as CASSESELTDTQYF.

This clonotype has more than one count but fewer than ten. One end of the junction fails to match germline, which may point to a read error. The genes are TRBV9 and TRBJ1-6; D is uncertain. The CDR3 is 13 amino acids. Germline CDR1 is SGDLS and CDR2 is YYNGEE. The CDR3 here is CASSPRVNSPLPF. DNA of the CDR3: TGTGCCAGCAGCCCTAGGGTTAATTCACCCCTCCCCTTT.

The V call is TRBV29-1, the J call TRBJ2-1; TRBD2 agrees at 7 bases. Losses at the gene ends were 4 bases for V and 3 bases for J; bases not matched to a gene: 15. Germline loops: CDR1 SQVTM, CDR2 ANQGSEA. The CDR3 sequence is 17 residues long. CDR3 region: CSVGARGGSMGYNEQFF. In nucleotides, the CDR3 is TGCAGCGTTGGGGCCCGTGGCGGGAGTATGGGCTACAATGAGCAGTTCTTC.

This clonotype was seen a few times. CDR3 region: CASYLINRGEQFF. The DNA of the CDR3 is TGTGCCAGCTACTTGATAAACAGGGGCGAGCAGTTCTTC. V is TRBV2 and J is TRBJ2-1, with TRBD1 matching 7 bases. Losses at the gene ends were 8 bases for V and 10 bases for J; bases not matched to a gene: 11. The CDR3 has 13 amino acids. Germline V gene data show CDR1 as SNHLY and CDR2 as FYNNEI. Looking up the rest from reference TRBV2 and TRBJ2-1 gives the full variable domain: EPEVTQTPSHQVTQMGQEVILRCVPISNHLYFYWYRQILGQKVEFLVSFYNNEISEKSEIFDDQFSVERPDGSNFTLKIRSTKLEDSAMYFCASYLINRGEQFFGPGTRLTVL.

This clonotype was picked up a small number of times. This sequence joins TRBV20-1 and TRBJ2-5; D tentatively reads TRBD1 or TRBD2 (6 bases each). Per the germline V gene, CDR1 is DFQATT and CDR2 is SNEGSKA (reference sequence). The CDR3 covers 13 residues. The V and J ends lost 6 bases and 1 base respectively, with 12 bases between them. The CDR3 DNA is TGCAGTGCCTTTTGGGGGGCCCAAGAGACCCAGTACTTC. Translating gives CSAFWGAQETQYF.

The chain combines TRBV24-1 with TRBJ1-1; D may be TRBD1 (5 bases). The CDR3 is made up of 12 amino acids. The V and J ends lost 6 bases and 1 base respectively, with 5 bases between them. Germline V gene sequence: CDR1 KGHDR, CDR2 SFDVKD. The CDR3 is CATSTGNTEAFF. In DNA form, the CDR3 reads TGTGCCACCAGTACAGGGAACACTGAAGCTTTCTTT.

The DNA for the CDR3 is TGTGCCAGCAGACAGGGACCCTACAATGAGCAGTTCTTC. This translates into CASRQGPYNEQFF. The rearrangement uses TRBV6-5 and TRBJ2-1; maybe TRBD1 (6 bases). Looked up from germline, CDR1 is MNHEY and CDR2 is SVGAGI. The ends were cut back, 6 bases at V and 2 bases at J, with 8 bases in the middle. CDR3 size: 13 residues.